A single sample is the source of the 21 T cell receptor beta chains below, sequenced in a study of graft-versus-host responses after intestinal transplantation. Sequencing used immunoSEQ multiplex PCR; TCRdb keeps in-frame clones, though not all of them. The top ten hold roughly 2% of the sample, which has about 23,000 clones, 90% seen once. Sequencing used PBMCs, obtained 38 to 40 days after intestinal transplant. The receptors were gathered from a human patient who received an intestinal transplant, so some T cells may come from the graft donor.

This clone was seen once. The chain uses TRBV28 and TRBJ1-1, with 7 nucleotides matching TRBD1. CDR1 is MDHEN and CDR2 is SYDVKM in the germline V gene. Trimming cost V 3 bases and J 2 bases; bases outside gene matches: 3. The CDR3 contains 14 residues. DNA of the CDR3: TGTGCCAGCAGTTTCAGGGGGGGCAACACTGAAGCTTTCTTT. Its translation: CASSFRGGNTEAFF. The variable domain in full, with the rest retrieved from reference TRBV28 and TRBJ1-1, is DVKVTQSSRYLVKRTGEKVFLECVQDMDHENMFWYRQDPGLGLRLIYFSYDVKMKEKGDIPEGYSVSREKKERFSLILESASTNQTSMYLCASSFRGGNTEAFFGQGTRLTVV.

The rearrangement links TRBV7-2 to TRBJ1-5; D gene unclear. Germline values: CDR1 SGHTA, CDR2 FQGNSA. V lost 5 bases and J lost 9, with 8 bases in between. The CDR3 consists of 11 residues. CDR3 DNA: TGTGCCAGCAGCCCACCAGGGCCCCAGCATTTT. Its translation: CASSPPGPQHF.

The chain employs TRBV19 and TRBJ2-1; D could derive from TRBD1 or TRBD2 (6 bases each). The V and J ends lost 3 bases and 12 bases respectively, with 15 bases between them. This CDR3 has 13 amino acids. Germline CDR1 is LNHDA and CDR2 is SQIVND (reference sequence). CDR3 sequence reads: CASSMWGHGRQFF. CDR3 coding DNA: TGTGCCAGTAGTATGTGGGGACACGGGAGGCAGTTCTTC.

This clone was picked up one time. The V call is TRBV4-1, the J call TRBJ2-4; D is uncertain. There are 13 residues in the CDR3. Germline CDR1 and CDR2: MGHRA and YSYEKL. V lost 6 bases and J lost 5, with 11 bases in between. CDR3 loop: CASSFRLENIQYF. CDR3 DNA sequence: TGCGCCAGCAGTTTTAGATTGGAAAACATTCAGTACTTC.

The chain employs TRBV27 and TRBJ1-5; D uncertain. In germline, CDR1 is MNHEY, CDR2 SMNVEV (reference sequence). Trimming removed 2 bases from V and 4 bases from J, with 12 bases in between. This CDR3 has 15 amino acids. CDR3 in DNA: TGTGCCAGCAGTTTAAGCGCCTCGGGGAATCAGCCCCAGCATTTT. This codes for CASSLSASGNQPQHF.

The V gene is TRBV7-8, the J gene TRBJ2-5; 9 nucleotides agree with TRBD1. The CDR3 covers 15 residues. CDR1 SGHVS and CDR2 FQNEAQ come from the germline V gene. The trim removed 0 bases at V and 4 bases at J, leaving 3 bases unmatched. CDR3 DNA sequence: TGTGCCAGCAGCTTAGCCGGGACAGGGCTAGAGACCCAGTACTTC. Translated, it gives CASSLAGTGLETQYF.

V usage is TRBV19 and J usage is TRBJ2-3; no clear D. The germline CDR1 and CDR2 sequences are LNHDA and SQIVND (reference sequence). Trimming pared 7 bases from V and 1 base from J, leaving 12 bases between. This CDR3 comprises 14 residues. This CDR3 is CASNMAGRTDTQYF. DNA of the CDR3: TGTGCCAGTAATATGGCTGGACGCACAGATACGCAGTATTTT.

The V gene is TRBV9, the J gene TRBJ2-3, with D unclear. The CDR3 has 12 residues. V was trimmed by 0 bases and J by 6 bases, leaving 5 bases between them. The germline V gene encodes CDR1 SGDLS and CDR2 YYNGEE. Written as DNA, the CDR3 is TGTGCCAGCAGCGTAGTAGGGGATACGCAGTATTTT. Translated: CASSVVGDTQYF.

CDR3 DNA sequence: TGTGCCAGCAGCTTAGCGGCAGGCGAAAGTGGCTACACCTTC. It is translated as CASSLAAGESGYTF. This sequence joins TRBV7-2 and TRBJ1-2; D gene unclear. The CDR3 sequence is 14 residues long. Trimming removed 0 bases at V and 7 bases at J, with 12 bases between. Germline V gene lookup returns CDR1 SGHTA and CDR2 FQGNSA.

The J gene is TRBJ1-4, the V gene TRBV7-9; D gene unclear. Deletions cut 5 bases from V and 4 bases from J, with 11 bases between. This CDR3 has 14 amino acids. CDR1 and CDR2 from the germline V gene are SEHNR and FQNEAQ (reference sequence). CDR3 coding DNA: TGTGCCAGCAGCCCACTGGAAGTTAATGAAAAACTGTTTTTT. This codes for CASSPLEVNEKLFF.

The CDR3 region has the DNA TGTGCCAGCAGCGTAGGTTCTGGGGGACGGGGCACAGATACGCAGTATTTT. Translating gives CASSVGSGGRGTDTQYF. V gene TRBV9 combines with J gene TRBJ2-3; perhaps D is TRBD1 or TRBD2 (5 bases each). The germline V and J ends were trimmed by 0 bases and 1 base, with 15 bases remaining between them. This CDR3 is built from 17 residues. CDR1 and CDR2 (germline): SGDLS, YYNGEE.

The chain uses TRBV10-3 and TRBJ2-7; tentative D call: TRBD2 (5 bases). The CDR3 totals 15 residues. Per germline, CDR1 ENHRY and CDR2 SYGVKD. Trimming shortened V by 0 bases and J by 0 bases, and 9 bases separated the two germline ends. CDR3 DNA: TGTGCCATCAGTGAGTCGTTAGCGCACTCCTACGAGCAGTACTTC. Its protein is CAISESLAHSYEQYF.

The V call is TRBV28, the J call TRBJ1-2; no definite D call. Trimming took 2 bases from V and 4 from J, leaving 8 bases between them. CDR3 size: 13 residues. Germline V CDR1 and CDR2: MDHEN, SYDVKM. CDR3 sequence reads: CASSLPRGYGYTF. The DNA for the CDR3 is TGTGCCAGCAGTTTACCGAGAGGCTATGGCTACACCTTC.

The chain's CDR3 is CASRPLWRGRLGEQFF. The CDR3 nucleotides are TGTGCCAGCAGACCTCTCTGGCGGGGGCGCCTCGGGGAGCAGTTCTTC. This chain connects TRBV14 to TRBJ2-1; TRBD2 is a possible D gene (7 bases). V was shortened by 6 bases and J by 10 bases, with 25 bases between the two germline ends. Germline V gene sequence: CDR1 SGHDN, CDR2 FVKESK. This CDR3 is built from 16 residues.

The rearrangement links TRBV28 to TRBJ1-1; D is ambiguous. This CDR3 has 15 amino acids. Germline values: CDR1 MDHEN, CDR2 SYDVKM. V gave up 5 bases and J gave up 2 bases, with 15 bases separating them. The CDR3 sequence: CASSGVVESNTEAFF. For the CDR3, the DNA is TGTGCCAGCAGTGGGGTGGTTGAATCTAACACTGAAGCTTTCTTT. Complete variable domain (other parts from reference TRBV28 and TRBJ1-1): DVKVTQSSRYLVKRTGEKVFLECVQDMDHENMFWYRQDPGLGLRLIYFSYDVKMKEKGDIPEGYSVSREKKERFSLILESASTNQTSMYLCASSGVVESNTEAFFGQGTRLTVV.

CDR3 sequence reads: CASIPSGSRNTEAFF. In DNA, the CDR3 is TGTGCCAGCATCCCTAGCGGGTCGCGGAACACTGAAGCTTTCTTT. The chain carries TRBV7-9 and TRBJ1-1; D gene unclear. The CDR3 loop spans 15 amino acids. Germline-derived CDR1 and CDR2 are SEHNR and FQNEAQ (reference sequence). Trimming removed 7 bases from V and 1 base from J, with 16 bases in between.

V gene TRBV9 combines with J gene TRBJ2-3; 10 bases are a match to TRBD1. The germline V gene has CDR1 SGDLS and CDR2 YYNGEE. The CDR3 length is 15 residues. Germline trimming cut 0 bases from V and 4 bases from J; bases unmatched to any gene: 2. The CDR3 region has the DNA TGTGCCAGCAGCGTAGGAGGGACAGGGGCAGATACGCAGTATTTT. As protein: CASSVGGTGADTQYF.

This clone appeared a few times. The V call is TRBV10-3, the J call TRBJ1-4; D gene unclear. V was cut by 2 bases and J by 2 bases, with 9 bases left in between. CDR1 is ENHRY, CDR2 SYGVKD, per germline. The CDR3 has 15 amino acids. The chain's CDR3 is CAISEPALTNEKLFF. As DNA, the CDR3 is TGTGCCATCAGTGAGCCGGCCCTCACTAATGAAAAACTGTTTTTT.

In this sample, this clone turned up once. CDR3 residues: CASSSTGGNEKLFF. As DNA, the CDR3 is TGTGCCAGCAGCTCGACAGGGGGTAATGAAAAACTGTTTTTT. V gene TRBV5-4 combines with J gene TRBJ1-4; 9 nucleotides match TRBD1. This CDR3 contains 14 residues. V was pared by 3 bases and J by 4 bases, with 1 base of the junction left unmatched. Germline V gene sequence: CDR1 SGHNT, CDR2 YYREEE (reference sequence).

The chain carries TRBV6-5 and TRBJ1-4; 9 bases align to TRBD1. V trimming: 4 bases; J trimming: 6 bases; junction bases outside the gene matches: 6. This CDR3 comprises 15 residues. CDR1 and CDR2 (germline): MNHEY, SVGAGI. CDR3 in amino acids: CASSSPGQGHEKLFF. For the CDR3, the DNA is TGTGCCAGCAGTTCCCCGGGACAGGGTCATGAAAAACTGTTTTTT.

This sequence joins TRBV28 and TRBJ2-2, with 7 bases lining up with TRBD2. Germline-derived CDR1 and CDR2 are MDHEN and SYDVKM. This CDR3 is built from 15 residues. V shed 5 bases, J shed 6 bases, and the junction held 9 bases outside the gene matches. Here the CDR3 DNA reads TGTGCCAGCAGTCGAGTCCGGGGGGTCCCCGGGGAGCTGTTTTTT. Protein sequence: CASSRVRGVPGELFF. The full variable domain, its missing parts supplied by reference TRBV28 and TRBJ2-2, is DVKVTQSSRYLVKRTGEKVFLECVQDMDHENMFWYRQDPGLGLRLIYFSYDVKMKEKGDIPEGYSVSREKKERFSLILESASTNQTSMYLCASSRVRGVPGELFFGEGSRLTVL.